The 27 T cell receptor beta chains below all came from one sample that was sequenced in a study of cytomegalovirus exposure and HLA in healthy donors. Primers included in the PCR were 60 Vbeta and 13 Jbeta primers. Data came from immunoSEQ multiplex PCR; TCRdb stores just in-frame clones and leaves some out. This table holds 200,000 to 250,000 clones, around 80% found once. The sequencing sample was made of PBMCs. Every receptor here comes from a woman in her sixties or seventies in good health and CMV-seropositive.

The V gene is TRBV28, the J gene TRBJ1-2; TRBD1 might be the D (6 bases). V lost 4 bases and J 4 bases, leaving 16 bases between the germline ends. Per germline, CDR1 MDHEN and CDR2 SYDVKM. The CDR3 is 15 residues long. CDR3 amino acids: CASSSGTGRGYGYTF. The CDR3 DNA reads TGTGCCAGCAGTTCCGGAACAGGGCGAGGCTATGGCTACACCTTC.

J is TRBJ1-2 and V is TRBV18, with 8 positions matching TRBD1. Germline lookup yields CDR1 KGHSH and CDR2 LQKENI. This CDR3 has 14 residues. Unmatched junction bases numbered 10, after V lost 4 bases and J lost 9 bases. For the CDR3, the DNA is TGTGCCAGCTCACGGGAAGGACAGGGAGGGAGCTACACCTTC. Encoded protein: CASSREGQGGSYTF.

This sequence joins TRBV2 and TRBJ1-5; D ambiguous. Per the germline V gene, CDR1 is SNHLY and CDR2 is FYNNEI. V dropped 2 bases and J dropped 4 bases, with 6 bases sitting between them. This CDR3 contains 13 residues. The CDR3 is CASSENRNQPQHF. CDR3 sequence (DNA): TGTGCCAGCAGTGAAAACAGAAATCAGCCCCAGCATTTT.

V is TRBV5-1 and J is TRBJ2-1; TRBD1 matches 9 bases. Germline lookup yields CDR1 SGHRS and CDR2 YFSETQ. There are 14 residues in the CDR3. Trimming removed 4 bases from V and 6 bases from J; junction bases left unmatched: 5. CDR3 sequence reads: CASSATGGSNEQFF. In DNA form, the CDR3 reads TGCGCCAGCAGCGCGACAGGGGGTTCCAATGAGCAGTTCTTC.

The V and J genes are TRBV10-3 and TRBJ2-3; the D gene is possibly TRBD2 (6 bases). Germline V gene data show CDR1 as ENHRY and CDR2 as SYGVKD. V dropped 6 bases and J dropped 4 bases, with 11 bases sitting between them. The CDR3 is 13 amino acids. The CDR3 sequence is CAISGGTADTQYF. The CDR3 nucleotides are TGTGCCATCAGCGGGGGAACGGCAGATACGCAGTATTTT.

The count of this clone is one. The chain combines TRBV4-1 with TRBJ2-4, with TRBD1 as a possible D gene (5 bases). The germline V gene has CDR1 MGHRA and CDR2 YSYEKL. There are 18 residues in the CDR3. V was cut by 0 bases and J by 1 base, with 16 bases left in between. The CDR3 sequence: CASSQEGAVVWAKNIQYF. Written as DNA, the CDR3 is TGCGCCAGCAGCCAAGAAGGGGCGGTTGTGTGGGCCAAAAACATTCAGTACTTC.

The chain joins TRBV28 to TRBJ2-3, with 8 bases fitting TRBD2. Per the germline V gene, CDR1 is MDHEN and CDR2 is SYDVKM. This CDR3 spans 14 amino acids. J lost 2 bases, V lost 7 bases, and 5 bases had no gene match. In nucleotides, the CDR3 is TGTGCCAGCAAGAATAGCGGGGTCACAGATACGCAGTATTTT. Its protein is CASKNSGVTDTQYF.

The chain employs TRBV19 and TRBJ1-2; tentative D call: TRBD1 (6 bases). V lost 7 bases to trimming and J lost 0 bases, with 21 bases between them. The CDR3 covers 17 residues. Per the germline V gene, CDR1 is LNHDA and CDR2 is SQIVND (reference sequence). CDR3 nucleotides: TGTGCCAGTATCTCCGATGACGGCAGGGGCTCTAACTATGGCTACACCTTC. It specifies CASISDDGRGSNYGYTF.

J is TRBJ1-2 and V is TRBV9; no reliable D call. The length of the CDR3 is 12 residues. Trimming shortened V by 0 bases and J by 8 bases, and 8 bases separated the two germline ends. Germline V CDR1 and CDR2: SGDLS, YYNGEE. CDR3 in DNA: TGTGCCAGCAGCGTAGATATGGGCGGCTACACCTTC. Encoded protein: CASSVDMGGYTF. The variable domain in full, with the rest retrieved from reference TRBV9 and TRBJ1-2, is DSGVTQTPKHLITATGQRVTLRCSPRSGDLSVYWYQQSLDQGLQFLIQYYNGEERAKGNILERFSAQQFPDLHSELNLSSLELGDSALYFCASSVDMGGYTFGSGTRLTVV.

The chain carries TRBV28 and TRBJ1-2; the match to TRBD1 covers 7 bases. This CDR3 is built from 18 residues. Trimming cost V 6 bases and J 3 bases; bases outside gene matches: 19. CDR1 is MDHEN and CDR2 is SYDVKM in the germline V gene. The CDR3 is CASSPRPAGTAHHYGYTF. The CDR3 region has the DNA TGTGCCAGCAGCCCGAGACCCGCCGGGACAGCTCACCACTATGGCTACACCTTC.

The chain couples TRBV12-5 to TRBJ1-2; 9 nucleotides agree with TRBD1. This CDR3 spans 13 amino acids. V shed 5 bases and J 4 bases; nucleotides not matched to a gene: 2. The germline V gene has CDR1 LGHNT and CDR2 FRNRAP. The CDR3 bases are TGTGCTAGTGGTGCGGACAGGGGCTATGGCTACACCTTC. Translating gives CASGADRGYGYTF. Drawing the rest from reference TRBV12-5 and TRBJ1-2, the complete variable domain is DARVTQTPRHKVTEMGQEVTMRCQPILGHNTVFWYRQTMMQGLELLAYFRNRAPLDDSGMPKDRFSAEMPDATLATLKIQPSEPRDSAVYFCASGADRGYGYTFGSGTRLTVV.

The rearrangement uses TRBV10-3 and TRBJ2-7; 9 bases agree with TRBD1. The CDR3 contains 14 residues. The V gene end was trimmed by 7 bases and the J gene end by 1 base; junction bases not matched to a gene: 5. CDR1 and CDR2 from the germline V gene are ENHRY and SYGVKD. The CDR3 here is CAINPGQGSYEQYF. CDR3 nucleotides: TGTGCCATCAACCCGGGACAGGGTTCCTACGAGCAGTACTTC.

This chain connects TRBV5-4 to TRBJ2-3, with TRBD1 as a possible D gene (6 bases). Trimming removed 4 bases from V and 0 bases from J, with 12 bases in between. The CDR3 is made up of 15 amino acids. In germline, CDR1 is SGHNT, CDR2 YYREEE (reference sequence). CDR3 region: CASSLGQISTDTQYF. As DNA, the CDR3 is TGTGCCAGCAGCCTCGGACAGATAAGCACAGATACGCAGTATTTT.

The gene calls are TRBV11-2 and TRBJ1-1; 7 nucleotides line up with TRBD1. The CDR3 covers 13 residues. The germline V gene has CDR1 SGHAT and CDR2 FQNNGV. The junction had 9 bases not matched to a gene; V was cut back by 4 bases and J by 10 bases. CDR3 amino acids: CASSSTGELRAFF. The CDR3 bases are TGTGCCAGCAGCTCCACAGGGGAATTGAGAGCTTTCTTT.

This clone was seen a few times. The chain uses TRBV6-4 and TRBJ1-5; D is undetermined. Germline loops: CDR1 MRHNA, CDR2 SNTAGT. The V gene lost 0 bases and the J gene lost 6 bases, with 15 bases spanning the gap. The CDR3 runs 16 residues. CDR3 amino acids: CASSDSPPTGSQPQHF. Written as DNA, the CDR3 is TGTGCCAGCAGTGACTCCCCACCAACCGGTAGTCAGCCCCAGCATTTT.

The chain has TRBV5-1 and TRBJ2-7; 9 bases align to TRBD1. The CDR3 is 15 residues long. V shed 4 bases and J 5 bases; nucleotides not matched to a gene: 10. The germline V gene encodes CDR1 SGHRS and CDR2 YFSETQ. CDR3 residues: CASSGGDREADEQYF. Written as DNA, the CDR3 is TGCGCCAGCAGCGGTGGGGACAGGGAAGCAGACGAGCAGTACTTC.

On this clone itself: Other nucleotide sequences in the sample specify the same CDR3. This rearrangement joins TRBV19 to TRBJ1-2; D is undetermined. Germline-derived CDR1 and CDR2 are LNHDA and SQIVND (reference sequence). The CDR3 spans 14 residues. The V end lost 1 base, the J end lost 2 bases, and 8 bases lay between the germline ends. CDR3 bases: TGTGCCAGTAGTATAGGAGGGCGGAACTATGGCTACACCTTC. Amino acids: CASSIGGRNYGYTF.

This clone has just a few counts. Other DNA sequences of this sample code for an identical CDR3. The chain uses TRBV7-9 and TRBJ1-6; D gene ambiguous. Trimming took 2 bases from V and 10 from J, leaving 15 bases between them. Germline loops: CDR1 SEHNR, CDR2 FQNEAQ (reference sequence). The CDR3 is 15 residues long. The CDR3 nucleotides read TGTGCCAGCAGCTTAACCTCCCCTATAAACTCACCCCTCCACTTT. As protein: CASSLTSPINSPLHF.

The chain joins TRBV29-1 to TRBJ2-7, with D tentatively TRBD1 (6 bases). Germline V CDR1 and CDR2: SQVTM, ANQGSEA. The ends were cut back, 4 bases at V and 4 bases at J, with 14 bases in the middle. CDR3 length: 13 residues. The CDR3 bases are TGCAGCGTTGCAGGGGCGCAGCATTACGAGCAGTACTTC. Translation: CSVAGAQHYEQYF.

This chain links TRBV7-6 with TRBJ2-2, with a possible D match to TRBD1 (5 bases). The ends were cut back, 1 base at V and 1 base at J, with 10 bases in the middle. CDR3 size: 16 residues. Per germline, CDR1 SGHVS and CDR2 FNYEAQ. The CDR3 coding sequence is TGTGCCAGCAGCTTAGACCAGGGTCTGAACACCGGGGAGCTGTTTTTT. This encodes CASSLDQGLNTGELFF.

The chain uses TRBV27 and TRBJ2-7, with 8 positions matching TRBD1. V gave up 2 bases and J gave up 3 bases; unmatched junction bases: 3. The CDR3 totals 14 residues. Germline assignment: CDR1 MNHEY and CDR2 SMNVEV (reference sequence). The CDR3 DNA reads TGTGCCAGCAGTTTAGTACAGGGGGACTACGAGCAGTACTTC. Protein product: CASSLVQGDYEQYF.

The chain's CDR3 is CASSTSGSGQPQHF. For the CDR3, the DNA is TGTGCCAGTAGTACCTCCGGGTCTGGACAGCCCCAGCATTTT. The chain couples TRBV19 to TRBJ1-5; D gene unclear. This CDR3 is built from 14 residues. CDR1 is LNHDA and CDR2 is SQIVND in the germline V gene (reference sequence). V lost 4 bases to trimming and J lost 7 bases, with 14 bases between them.

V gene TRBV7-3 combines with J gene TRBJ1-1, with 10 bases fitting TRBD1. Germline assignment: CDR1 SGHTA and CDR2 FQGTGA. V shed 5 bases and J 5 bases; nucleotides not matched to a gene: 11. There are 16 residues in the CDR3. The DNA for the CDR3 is TGTGCCAGCAGCCCCCAACCACCGGGACAGGGGACTGAAGCTTTCTTT. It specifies CASSPQPPGQGTEAFF. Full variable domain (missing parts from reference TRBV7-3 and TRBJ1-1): GAGVSQTPSNKVTEKGKYVELRCDPISGHTALYWYRQSLGQGPEFLIYFQGTGAADDSGLPNDRFFAVRPEGSVSTLKIQRTERGDSAVYLCASSPQPPGQGTEAFFGQGTRLTVV.

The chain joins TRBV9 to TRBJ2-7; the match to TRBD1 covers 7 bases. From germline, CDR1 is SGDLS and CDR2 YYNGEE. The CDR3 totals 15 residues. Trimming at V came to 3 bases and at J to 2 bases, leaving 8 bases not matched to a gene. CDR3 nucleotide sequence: TGTGCCAGCAGCGGGCACCCGGGACAGCCCTACGAGCAGTACTTC. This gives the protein CASSGHPGQPYEQYF.

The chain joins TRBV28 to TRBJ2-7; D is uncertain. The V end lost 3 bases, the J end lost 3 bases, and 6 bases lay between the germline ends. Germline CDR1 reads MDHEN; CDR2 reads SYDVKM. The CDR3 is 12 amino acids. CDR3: CASSFARYEQYF. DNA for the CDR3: TGTGCCAGCAGTTTCGCGCGCTACGAGCAGTACTTC.

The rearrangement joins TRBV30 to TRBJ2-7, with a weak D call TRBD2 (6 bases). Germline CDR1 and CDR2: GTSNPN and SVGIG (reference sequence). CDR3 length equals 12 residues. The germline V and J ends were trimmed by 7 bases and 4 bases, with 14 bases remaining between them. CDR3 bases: TGTGCCTCAGCCACCGGGACTTACGAGCAGTACTTC. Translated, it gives CASATGTYEQYF.

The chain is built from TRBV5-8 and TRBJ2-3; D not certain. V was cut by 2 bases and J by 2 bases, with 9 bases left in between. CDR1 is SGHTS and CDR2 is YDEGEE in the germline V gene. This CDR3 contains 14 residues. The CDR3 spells CASSFNGYTDTQYF. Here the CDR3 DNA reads TGTGCCAGCAGCTTTAACGGGTACACAGATACGCAGTATTTT.